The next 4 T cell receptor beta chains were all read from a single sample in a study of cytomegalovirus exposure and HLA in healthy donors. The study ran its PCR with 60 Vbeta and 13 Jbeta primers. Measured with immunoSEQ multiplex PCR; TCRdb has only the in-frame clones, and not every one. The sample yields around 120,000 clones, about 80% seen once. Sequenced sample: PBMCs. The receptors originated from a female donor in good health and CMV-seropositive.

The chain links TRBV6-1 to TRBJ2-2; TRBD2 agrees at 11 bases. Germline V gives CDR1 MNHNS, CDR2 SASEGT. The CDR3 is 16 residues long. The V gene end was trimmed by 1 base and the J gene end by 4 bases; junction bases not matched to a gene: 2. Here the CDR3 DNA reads TGTGCCAGCAGTGAAGAGACTAGCGGGGTCACCGGGGAGCTGTTTTTT. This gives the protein CASSEETSGVTGELFF.

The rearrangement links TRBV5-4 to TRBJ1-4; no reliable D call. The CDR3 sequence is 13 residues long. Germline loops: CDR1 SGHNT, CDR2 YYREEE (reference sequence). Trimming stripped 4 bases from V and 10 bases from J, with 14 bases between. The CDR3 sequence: CASSTGTEGKLFF. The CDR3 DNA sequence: TGTGCCAGCAGCACGGGTACGGAGGGAAAACTGTTTTTT.

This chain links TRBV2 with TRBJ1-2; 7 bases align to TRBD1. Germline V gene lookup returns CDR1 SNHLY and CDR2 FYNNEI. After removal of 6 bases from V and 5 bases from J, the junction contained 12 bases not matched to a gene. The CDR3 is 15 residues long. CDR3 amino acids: CASRGGQAATYGYTF. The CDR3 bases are TGTGCCAGCAGGGGCGGACAGGCAGCAACATATGGCTACACCTTC.

CDR3 sequence reads: CASSDWDSEKLFF. The CDR3 DNA sequence: TGTGCCAGCAGTGATTGGGACAGTGAAAAACTGTTTTTT. This sequence joins TRBV6-1 and TRBJ1-4, with 7 bases fitting TRBD1. This CDR3 contains 13 residues. The ends lost 3 bases at V and 7 bases at J; junction bases unmatched: 2. The germline V gene has CDR1 MNHNS and CDR2 SASEGT.